The table lists the clone carrying this TCR beta chain with many counts. Its specificity is unknown. Building of the TCR beta libraries involved iRepertoire HTBI primers and Arm-PCR of CDR3 regions. MiXCR, run by TCRdb on the multiplex PCR reads, gives a single entry per CDR3 protein. The data show approximately 290,000 distinct CDR3 sequences, 22% seen once. The sample is drawn from a study of regulatory T cells in long-lasting Graves disease. Looking at the study overall: Graves' disease counted as persistent after over 5 years of antithyroid drugs with positive TSH receptor antibodies.

Study results and limitations: Among persistent patients, a larger number of public clonotypes were shared (around 3,000) than among newly diagnosed patients (under 1,000).

The CDR3 has 14 residues. Unmatched junction bases numbered 7, after V lost 8 bases and J lost 2 bases. The germline CDR1 and CDR2 sequences are GTSNPN and SVGIG (reference sequence). Time point meaning: persistent/refractory GD, antithyroid drugs over 5 years with positive TRAb. Researchers made the TCR library from RNA that was extracted from PBMCs. The source of this sequence is a female donor with Graves disease. This chain links TRBV30 with TRBJ1-1, with 11 bases identical to TRBD1. This specimen consisted of peripheral blood mononuclear cells (PBMCs), obtained when the disease was refractory, from a patient treated with antithyroid drugs. CDR3 amino acids: CARWTGGSNTEAFF. The CDR3 region has the DNA TGTGCCCGCTGGACAGGGGGCTCCAACACTGAAGCTTTCTTT.